Listed below are T cell receptor beta chains from one sample, sequenced in a study of blood T cell repertoires in COVID-19. Clones were sequenced by immunoSEQ multiplex PCR, and TCRdb holds only the in-frame ones, with some missing. The table has about 240,000 clones, 83% seen once. Sequenced: PBMCs or T cells enriched from blood (not recorded which). All receptors derive from a woman between 35 and 50 years old who had been exposed to COVID-19. Both conserved end residues are part of each CDR3. A D gene is named only where the DNA matches it firmly. Size values are once, few and many counts, or a class for expanded clones, and some rows have none.

j_call v_call d_call clone_size cdr3_nt cdr3_aa
TRBJ2-7 TRBV5-1 TRBD1 NA TGCGCCAGCAGCTTGGTGGGGACAGGGTCAACCTACGAGCAGTACTTC CASSLVGTGSTYEQYF
TRBJ2-7 TRBV19 TRBD1 NA TGTGCCAGTAGTGTAACGGACAGGGTCGGCTACGAGCAGTACTTC CASSVTDRVGYEQYF
TRBJ2-1 TRBV29-1 TRBD2 NA TGCAGCTCTTCGGGGGGGATCAATGAGCAGTTCTTC CSSSGGINEQFF
TRBJ1-2 TRBV5-1 TRBD1 NA TGCGCCAGCAGCTTACAGGGGAGGTATGGCTACACCTTC CASSLQGRYGYTF
TRBJ2-2 TRBV5-6 NA NA TGTGCCAGCAGCCCCGGGACATCCGGGGAGCTGTTTTTT CASSPGTSGELFF
TRBJ2-1 TRBV27 TRBD1 NA TGTGCCAGCAGCCAGGGGACAGGGGCTGGCAATGAGCAGTTCTTC CASSQGTGAGNEQFF
TRBJ2-1 TRBV18 TRBD1 NA TGTGCCAGCTCACCAACGGCCCCCAGGACAGGGGGAAACAATGAGCAGTTCTTC CASSPTAPRTGGNNEQFF
TRBJ1-4 TRBV4-3 NA NA TGCGCCAGCAGCCAAGTTCACCAGGGTTGGGAAAAACTGTTTTTT CASSQVHQGWEKLFF
TRBJ2-7 TRBV29-1 TRBD1 NA TGCAGCGTTCGCGACAGGGAAGGAGAGCAGTACTTC CSVRDREGEQYF
TRBJ1-2 TRBV7-8 NA NA TGTGCCAGCAGCTTAGTGAGGATATATGGCTACACCTTC CASSLVRIYGYTF
TRBJ1-1 TRBV5-1 NA NA TGCGCCAGCAGTACAGGCAGCGCGAACACTGAAGCTTTCTTT CASSTGSANTEAFF
TRBJ2-7 TRBV6-5 TRBD1 NA TGTGCCAGCAGTTATGAGTACAGGGGAATGTGGGAGCAGTACTTC CASSYEYRGMWEQYF
TRBJ2-1 TRBV21-1 NA NA TGTGCCAGCAGCAAATGTGGACTGCCTCGGGAGCAGTTCTTC CASSKCGLPREQFF
TRBJ1-1 TRBV9 NA NA TGTGCCAGCACTAGGCAGCTGAACACTGAAGCTTTCTTT CASTRQLNTEAFF
TRBJ1-6 TRBV9 NA NA TGTGCCAGCAGCGCCGGGGGACTGCACCTCCACTTT CASSAGGLHLHF
TRBJ1-3 TRBV29-1 NA few TGCAGCGTTGAAGATCCAACTGGAAACACCATATATTTT CSVEDPTGNTIYF
TRBJ1-2 TRBV3-1/TRBV3-2 TRBD1 NA TGTGCCAGCAGCCCCAATCCGACAGGGTTTGGCTACACCTTC CASSPNPTGFGYTF
TRBJ2-7 TRBV4-1 TRBD1 NA TGCGCCAGCAGCCGGGGGACAGGGGCTTTCTACGAGCAGTACTTC CASSRGTGAFYEQYF
TRBJ1-2 TRBV6-5 NA NA TGTGCCAGCAGTAATAGGGGCATAGTCGGCTATGGCTACACCTTC CASSNRGIVGYGYTF
TRBJ1-4 TRBV13 NA NA TGTGCCAGCAGCTTAGGCTCTAATGAAAAACTGTTTTTT CASSLGSNEKLFF
TRBJ2-7 TRBV9 TRBD2 NA TGTGCCAGCAGCGCAAACCTAGCGGGGGGGCTCTACGAGCAGTACTTC CASSANLAGGLYEQYF
TRBJ2-3 TRBV6-4 TRBD1 NA TGTGCCAGCAGTGAGACAGGGATAGATACGCAGTATTTT CASSETGIDTQYF
TRBJ1-1 TRBV4-3 NA NA TGCGCCAGCAGCCAGGCCCGGGGTTACACTGAAGCTTTCTTT CASSQARGYTEAFF
TRBJ1-3 TRBV19 TRBD1 NA TGTGCCAGTAATCGACAGGGGGCTGGAAACACCATATATTTT CASNRQGAGNTIYF
TRBJ2-3 TRBV4-1 NA NA TGCGCCAGCAGGACTCGGCTTAACACAGATACGCAGTATTTT CASRTRLNTDTQYF
TRBJ1-4 TRBV9 NA NA TGTGCCAGCAGCGTAGGGAGGGGTGGTAATGAAAAACTGTTTTTT CASSVGRGGNEKLFF
TRBJ2-7 TRBV20-1 TRBD1 NA TGCAGTGCCGTGGACAGGGTCGAGCAGTACTTC CSAVDRVEQYF
TRBJ1-1 TRBV9 NA NA TGTGCCAGCAGCCCAGGATACAGAGCAAACACTGAAGCTTTCTTT CASSPGYRANTEAFF
TRBJ2-3 TRBV9 TRBD1 NA TGTGCCAGCAGCGCAGTGACAGGGTTGGGCACAGATACGCAGTATTTT CASSAVTGLGTDTQYF
TRBJ1-3 TRBV28 NA few TGTGCCAGCAGTTTCGCACCAGTCGGAAACACCATATATTTT CASSFAPVGNTIYF
TRBJ2-3 TRBV3-1/TRBV3-2 NA NA TGTGCCAGCAGCCCCCGCCCCGGGACTGACGCCCGAGATACGCAGTATTTT CASSPRPGTDARDTQYF
TRBJ1-4 TRBV6-1 NA NA TGTGCCAGCAGTGACATTTGGGCAGCTGAGCAATGGAAAAAACTGTTTTTT CASSDIWAAEQWKKLFF
TRBJ2-3 TRBV9 NA NA TGTGCCAGCAGCGTGCAGGAGGGGAGCACAGATACGCAGTATTTT CASSVQEGSTDTQYF
TRBJ1-5 TRBV6-6 NA NA TGTGCCAGCAGTTACCCCACCCAGCATTTT CASSYPTQHF
TRBJ2-1 TRBV19 TRBD1 NA TGTGCCAGTAGTGCGGGACAGGGGGCAAACAATGAGCAGTTCTTC CASSAGQGANNEQFF
TRBJ2-1 TRBV19 TRBD2 NA TGTGCCAGTAGTTCCCTAGCGGGGGGGACGGGTGAGCAGTTCTTC CASSSLAGGTGEQFF
TRBJ1-2 TRBV3-1/TRBV3-2 NA NA TGTGCCAGCAGCCAAGGAATGGCAGGCAGTCCTAACTATGGCTACACCTTC CASSQGMAGSPNYGYTF
TRBJ2-3 TRBV19 TRBD2 NA TGTGCCAGTAGTACCCAATTTCTAGCGGGGTTTAGCACAGATACGCAGTATTTT CASSTQFLAGFSTDTQYF
TRBJ1-6 TRBV5-1 NA NA TGCGCCAGCAGCTTGGCCGCGGAGGGTGGCTATTCACCCCTCCACTTT CASSLAAEGGYSPLHF
TRBJ2-7 TRBV4-1 NA NA TGCGCCAGCAGCCAAGGGGGGGGGCCATACTACGAGCAGTACTTC CASSQGGGPYYEQYF
TRBJ2-1 TRBV15 TRBD1 NA TGTGCCACCAGCAGAGTACGTGGGACAGGGCAATACAATGAGCAGTTCTTC CATSRVRGTGQYNEQFF
TRBJ2-7 TRBV11-2 TRBD2 NA TGTGCCAGCAGCTCGGGAGCGGGGGGGCCGGGAGAGCAGTACTTC CASSSGAGGPGEQYF
TRBJ2-2 TRBV5-4 TRBD2 NA TGTGCCAGCAGCGTACGGACTAGCGGGGGGGCCGGGGAGCTGTTTTTT CASSVRTSGGAGELFF
TRBJ1-2 TRBV28 NA NA TGTGCCAGCAGTTTAGGGCAGCAACGGGGGGGCTACACCTTC CASSLGQQRGGYTF
TRBJ2-3 TRBV5-4 TRBD1 NA TGTGCCAGCGGACCGACAGGGTCCACAGATACGCAGTATTTT CASGPTGSTDTQYF
TRBJ2-3 TRBV7-2 TRBD2 NA TGTGCCAGCAGCACGGGGGGCGGGGGGAAAGGAAAGTATTTT CASSTGGGGKGKYF
TRBJ2-1 TRBV9 TRBD1 NA TGTGCCAGCTCCGCCCCCGAAAGACAGGGGTACAATGAGCAGTTCTTC CASSAPERQGYNEQFF
TRBJ2-1 TRBV7-8 NA NA TGTGCCAGCAGCCGCGGAGGACCCCGAGCGGATGAGCAGTTCTTC CASSRGGPRADEQFF
TRBJ1-2 TRBV28 NA NA TGTGCCAGCAGTTACACGCGGGATGGCTACACCTTC CASSYTRDGYTF
TRBJ2-5 TRBV3-1/TRBV3-2 TRBD2 NA TGTGCCAGCAGCCAAGAAGAAAGGCGCGGGACTAAAGAGACCCAGTACTTC CASSQEERRGTKETQYF
TRBJ2-7 TRBV5-1 NA NA TGCGCCAGCAGCTTGGGGTGGCTGAAGTACGAGCAGTACTTC CASSLGWLKYEQYF
TRBJ1-1 TRBV12-3/TRBV12-4 NA few TGTGCCAGCAGTTTTGGGGGGGGCACTGAAGCTTTCTTT CASSFGGGTEAFF
TRBJ1-5 TRBV19 NA NA TGTGCCAGTAGTGGAATGGGGGGGCATCAGCCCCAGCATTTT CASSGMGGHQPQHF